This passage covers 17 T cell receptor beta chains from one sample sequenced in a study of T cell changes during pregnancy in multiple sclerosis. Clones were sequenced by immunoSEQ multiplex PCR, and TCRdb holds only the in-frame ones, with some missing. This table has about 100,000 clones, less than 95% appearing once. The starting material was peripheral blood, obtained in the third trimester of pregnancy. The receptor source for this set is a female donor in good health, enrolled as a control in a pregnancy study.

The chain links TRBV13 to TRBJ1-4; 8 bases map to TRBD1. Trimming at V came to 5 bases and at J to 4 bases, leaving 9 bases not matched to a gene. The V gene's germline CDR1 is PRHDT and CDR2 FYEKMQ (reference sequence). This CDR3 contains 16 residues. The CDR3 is CASSIDRGYNNEKLFF. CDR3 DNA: TGTGCCAGCAGCATCGACAGGGGCTATAATAATGAAAAACTGTTTTTT.

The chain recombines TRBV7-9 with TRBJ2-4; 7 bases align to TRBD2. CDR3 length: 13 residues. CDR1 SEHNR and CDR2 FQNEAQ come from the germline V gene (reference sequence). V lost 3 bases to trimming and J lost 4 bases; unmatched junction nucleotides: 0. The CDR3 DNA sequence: TGTGCCAGCAGCTTGGGAGGGAAAAACATTCAGTACTTC. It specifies CASSLGGKNIQYF.

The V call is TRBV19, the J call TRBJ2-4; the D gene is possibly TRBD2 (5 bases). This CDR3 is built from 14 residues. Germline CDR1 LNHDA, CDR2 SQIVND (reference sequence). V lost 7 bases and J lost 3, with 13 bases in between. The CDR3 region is CASKGLSGKNIQYF. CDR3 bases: TGTGCCAGTAAAGGCCTCAGCGGCAAAAACATTCAGTACTTC.

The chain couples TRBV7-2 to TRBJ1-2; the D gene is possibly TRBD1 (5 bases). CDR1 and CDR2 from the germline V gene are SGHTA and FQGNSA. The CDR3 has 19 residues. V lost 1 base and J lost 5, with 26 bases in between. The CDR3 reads CASSLEVGRALGGDYGYTF. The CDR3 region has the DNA TGTGCCAGCAGCTTAGAAGTGGGCAGGGCCTTGGGAGGTGATTATGGCTACACCTTC.

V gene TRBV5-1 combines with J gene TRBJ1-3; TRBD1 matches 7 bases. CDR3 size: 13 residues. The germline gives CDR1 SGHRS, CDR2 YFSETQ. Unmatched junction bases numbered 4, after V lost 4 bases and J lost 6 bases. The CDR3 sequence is CASSLDRANTIYF. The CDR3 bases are TGCGCCAGCAGCCTCGACAGGGCAAACACCATATATTTT.

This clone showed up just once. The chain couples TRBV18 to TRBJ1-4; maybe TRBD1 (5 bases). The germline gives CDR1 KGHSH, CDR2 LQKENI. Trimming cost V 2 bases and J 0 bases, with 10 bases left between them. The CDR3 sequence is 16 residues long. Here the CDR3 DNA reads TGTGCCAGCTCACCAAGGCAGGGCTCAACTAATGAAAAACTGTTTTTT. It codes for CASSPRQGSTNEKLFF.

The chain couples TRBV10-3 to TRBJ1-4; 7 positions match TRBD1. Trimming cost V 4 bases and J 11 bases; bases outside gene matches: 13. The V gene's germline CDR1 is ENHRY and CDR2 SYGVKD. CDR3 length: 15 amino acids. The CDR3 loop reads CAISAGQIGGEKLFF. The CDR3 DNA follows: TGTGCCATCAGTGCGGGACAGATCGGGGGGGAGAAACTGTTTTTT.

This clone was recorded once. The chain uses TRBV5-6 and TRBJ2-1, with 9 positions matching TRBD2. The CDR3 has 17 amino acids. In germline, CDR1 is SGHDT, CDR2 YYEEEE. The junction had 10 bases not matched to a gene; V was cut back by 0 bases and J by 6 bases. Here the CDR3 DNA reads TGTGCCAGCAGCTTGGCCTGGGGTAGCGGGGGAGTCAATGAGCAGTTCTTC. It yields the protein CASSLAWGSGGVNEQFF. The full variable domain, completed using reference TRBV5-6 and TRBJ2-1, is DAGVTQSPTHLIKTRGQQVTLRCSPKSGHDTVSWYQQALGQGPQFIFQYYEEEERQRGNFPDRFSGHQFPNYSSELNVNALLLGDSALYLCASSLAWGSGGVNEQFFGPGTRLTVL.

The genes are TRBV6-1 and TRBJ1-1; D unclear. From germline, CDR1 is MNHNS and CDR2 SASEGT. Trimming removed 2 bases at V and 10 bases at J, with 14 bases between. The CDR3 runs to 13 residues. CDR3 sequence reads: CASSENPLSVAFF. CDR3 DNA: TGTGCCAGCAGTGAAAATCCCCTCTCGGTAGCTTTCTTT.

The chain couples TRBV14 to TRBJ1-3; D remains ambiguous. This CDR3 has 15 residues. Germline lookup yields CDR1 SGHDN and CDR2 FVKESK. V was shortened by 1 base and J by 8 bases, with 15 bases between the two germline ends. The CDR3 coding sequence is TGTGCCAGCAGCCAAGCTATGGGTCACGGAGACACCATATATTTT. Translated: CASSQAMGHGDTIYF. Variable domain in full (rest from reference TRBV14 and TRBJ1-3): EAGVTQFPSHSVIEKGQTVTLRCDPISGHDNLYWYRRVMGKEIKFLLHFVKESKQDESGMPNNRFLAERTGGTYSTLKVQPAELEDSGVYFCASSQAMGHGDTIYFGEGSWLTVV.

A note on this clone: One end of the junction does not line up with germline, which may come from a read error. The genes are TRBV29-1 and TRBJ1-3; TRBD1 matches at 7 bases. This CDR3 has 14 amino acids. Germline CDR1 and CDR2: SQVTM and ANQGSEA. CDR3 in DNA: TGCAGCGTAGAAGCGACAGGGTTGGGAAACACCATATATTTT. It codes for CSVEATGLGNTIYF.

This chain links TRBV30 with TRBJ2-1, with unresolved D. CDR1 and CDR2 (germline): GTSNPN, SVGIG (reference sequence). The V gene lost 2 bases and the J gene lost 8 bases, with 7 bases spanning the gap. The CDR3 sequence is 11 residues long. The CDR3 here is CAWSLSYEQFF. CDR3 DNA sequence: TGTGCCTGGAGTCTATCCTATGAGCAGTTCTTC.

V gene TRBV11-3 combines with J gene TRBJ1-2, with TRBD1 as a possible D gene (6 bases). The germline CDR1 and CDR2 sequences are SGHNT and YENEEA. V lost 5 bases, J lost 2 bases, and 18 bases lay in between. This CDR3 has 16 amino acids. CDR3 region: CASSPTGSLPNYGYTF. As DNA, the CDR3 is TGTGCCAGCAGCCCGACAGGATCCCTCCCCAACTATGGCTACACCTTC.

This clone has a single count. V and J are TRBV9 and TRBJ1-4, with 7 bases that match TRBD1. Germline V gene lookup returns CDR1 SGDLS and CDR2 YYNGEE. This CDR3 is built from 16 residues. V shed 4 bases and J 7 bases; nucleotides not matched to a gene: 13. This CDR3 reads CASSTATGLGFEKLFF. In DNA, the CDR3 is TGTGCCAGCAGCACCGCGACAGGGCTGGGGTTTGAAAAACTGTTTTTT. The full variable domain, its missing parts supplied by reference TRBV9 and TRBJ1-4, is DSGVTQTPKHLITATGQRVTLRCSPRSGDLSVYWYQQSLDQGLQFLIQYYNGEERAKGNILERFSAQQFPDLHSELNLSSLELGDSALYFCASSTATGLGFEKLFFGSGTQLSVL.

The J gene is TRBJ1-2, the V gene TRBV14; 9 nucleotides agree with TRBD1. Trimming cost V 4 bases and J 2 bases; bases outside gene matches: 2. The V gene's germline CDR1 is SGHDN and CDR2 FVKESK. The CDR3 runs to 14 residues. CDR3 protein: CASSPGQGNYGYTF. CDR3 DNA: TGTGCCAGCAGCCCGGGACAGGGCAACTATGGCTACACCTTC.

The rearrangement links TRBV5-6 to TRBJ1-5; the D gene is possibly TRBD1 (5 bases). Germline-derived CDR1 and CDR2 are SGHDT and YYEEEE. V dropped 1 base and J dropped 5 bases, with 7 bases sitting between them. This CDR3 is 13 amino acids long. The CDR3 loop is CASSLTGDQPQHF. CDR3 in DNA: TGTGCCAGCAGCTTGACAGGAGATCAGCCCCAGCATTTT.

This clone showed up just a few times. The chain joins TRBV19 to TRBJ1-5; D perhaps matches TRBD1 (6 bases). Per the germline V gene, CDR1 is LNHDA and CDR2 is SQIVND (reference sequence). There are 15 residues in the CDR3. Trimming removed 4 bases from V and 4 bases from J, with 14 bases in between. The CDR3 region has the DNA TGTGCCAGTAGTACCGGGACACACACTAATCAGCCCCAGCATTTT. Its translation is CASSTGTHTNQPQHF.